This T cell receptor beta chain was captured by sequencing in a study of blood T cell repertoires in COVID-19. Clones were sequenced by immunoSEQ multiplex PCR, and TCRdb holds only the in-frame ones, with some missing. The sample contains about 75,000 clones, 65% to 90% of which appear only once. The CDR3 has 17 residues. Germline V gene sequence: CDR1 MNHEY, CDR2 SMNVEV (reference sequence). Trimming cost V 2 bases and J 2 bases, with 18 bases left between them. This clonotype originated in a woman in her 50s with acute or convalescent COVID-19. The rearrangement joins TRBV27 to TRBJ2-5; a possible D gene is TRBD2 (6 bases). The specimen was peripheral blood. The CDR3: CASSLGTGLPGQETQYF. The DNA for the CDR3 is TGTGCCAGCAGTTTAGGGACTGGTTTGCCGGGGCAAGAGACCCAGTACTTC.